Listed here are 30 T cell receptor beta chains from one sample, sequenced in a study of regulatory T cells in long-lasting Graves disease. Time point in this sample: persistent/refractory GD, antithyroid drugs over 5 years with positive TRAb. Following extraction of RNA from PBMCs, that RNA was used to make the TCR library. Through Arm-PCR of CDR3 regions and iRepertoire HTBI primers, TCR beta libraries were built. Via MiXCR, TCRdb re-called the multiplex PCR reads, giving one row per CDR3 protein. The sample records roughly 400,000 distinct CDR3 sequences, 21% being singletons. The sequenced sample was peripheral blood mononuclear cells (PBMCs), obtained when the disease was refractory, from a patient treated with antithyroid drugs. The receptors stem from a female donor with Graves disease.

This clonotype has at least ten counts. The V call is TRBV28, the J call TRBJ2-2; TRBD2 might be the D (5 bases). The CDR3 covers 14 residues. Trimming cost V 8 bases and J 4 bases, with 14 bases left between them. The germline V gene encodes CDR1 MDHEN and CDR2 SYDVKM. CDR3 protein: CASGTRKSTGELFF. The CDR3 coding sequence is TGTGCCAGCGGAACTAGGAAGTCCACCGGGGAGCTGTTTTTT. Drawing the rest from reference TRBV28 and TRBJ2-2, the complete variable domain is DVKVTQSSRYLVKRTGEKVFLECVQDMDHENMFWYRQDPGLGLRLIYFSYDVKMKEKGDIPEGYSVSREKKERFSLILESASTNQTSMYLCASGTRKSTGELFFGEGSRLTVL.

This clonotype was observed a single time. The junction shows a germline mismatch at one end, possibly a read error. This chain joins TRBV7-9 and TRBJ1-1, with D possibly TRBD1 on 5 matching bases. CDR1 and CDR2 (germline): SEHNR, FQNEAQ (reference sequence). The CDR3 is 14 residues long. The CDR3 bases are TGTGCCATCAGCCCCACCGGAGGGGACACTGAAGCTTTCTTT. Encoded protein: CAISPTGGDTEAFF.

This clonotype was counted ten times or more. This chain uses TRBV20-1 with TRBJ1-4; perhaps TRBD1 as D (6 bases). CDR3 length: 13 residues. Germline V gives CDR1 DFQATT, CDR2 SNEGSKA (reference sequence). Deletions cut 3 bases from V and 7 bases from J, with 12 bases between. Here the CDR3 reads CSASGRGSEKLFF. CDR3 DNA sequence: TGCAGTGCTAGTGGCAGGGGAAGTGAAAAACTGTTTTTT.

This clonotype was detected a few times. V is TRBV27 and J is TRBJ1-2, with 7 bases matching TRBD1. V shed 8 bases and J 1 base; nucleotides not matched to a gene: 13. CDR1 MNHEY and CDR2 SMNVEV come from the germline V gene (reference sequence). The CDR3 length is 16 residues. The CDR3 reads CASGTGATGVNYGYTF. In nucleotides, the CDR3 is TGTGCCAGCGGGACTGGTGCAACAGGGGTTAACTATGGCTACACCTTC.

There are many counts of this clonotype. The CDR3 DNA reads TGTGCCAGCAGTCCGGTTTTCCGACAGGTTAGACAAGAGACCCAGTACTTC. This encodes CASSPVFRQVRQETQYF. The chain recombines TRBV6-1 with TRBJ2-5; possible D gene TRBD1, 6 bases. Trimming left V 5 bases short and J 2 bases short, with 21 bases between. Germline lookup yields CDR1 MNHNS and CDR2 SASEGT. This CDR3 region has 17 residues.

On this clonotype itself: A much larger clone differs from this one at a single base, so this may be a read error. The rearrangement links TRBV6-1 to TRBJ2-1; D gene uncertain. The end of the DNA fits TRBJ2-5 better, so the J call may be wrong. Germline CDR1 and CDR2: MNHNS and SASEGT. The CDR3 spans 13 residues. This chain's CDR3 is CARSAGLGETQYF. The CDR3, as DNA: TGTGCCAGAAGTGCCGGGCTCGGAGAGACCCAGTACTTC.

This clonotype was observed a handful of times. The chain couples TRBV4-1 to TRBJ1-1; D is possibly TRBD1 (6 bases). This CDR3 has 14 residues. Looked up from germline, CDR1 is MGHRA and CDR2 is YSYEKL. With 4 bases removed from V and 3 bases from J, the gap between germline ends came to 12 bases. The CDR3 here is CASSRGHTDTEAFF. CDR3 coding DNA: TGCGCCAGCAGCCGGGGACACACCGACACTGAAGCTTTCTTT.

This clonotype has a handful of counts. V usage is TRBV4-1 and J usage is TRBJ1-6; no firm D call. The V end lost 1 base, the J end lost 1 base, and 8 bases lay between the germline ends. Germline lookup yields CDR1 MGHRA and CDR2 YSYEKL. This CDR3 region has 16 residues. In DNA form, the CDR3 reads TGCGCCAGCAGCCAAGTTCCGTCGTCCTATAATTCACCCCTCCACTTT. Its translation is CASSQVPSSYNSPLHF.

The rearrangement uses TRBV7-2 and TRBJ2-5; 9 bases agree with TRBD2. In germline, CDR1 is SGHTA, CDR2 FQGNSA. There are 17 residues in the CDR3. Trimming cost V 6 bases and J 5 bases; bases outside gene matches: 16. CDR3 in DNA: TGTGCCAGCAGTACTCCGGCCGTGAGCGGGGGGATGGAGACCCAGTACTTC. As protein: CASSTPAVSGGMETQYF.

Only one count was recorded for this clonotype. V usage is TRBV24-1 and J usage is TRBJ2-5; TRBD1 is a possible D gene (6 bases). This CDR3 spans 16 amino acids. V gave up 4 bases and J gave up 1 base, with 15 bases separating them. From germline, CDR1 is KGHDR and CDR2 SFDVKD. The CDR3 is CATSDHQRTAQETQYF. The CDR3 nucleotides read TGTGCCACCAGTGACCACCAGAGGACAGCCCAAGAGACCCAGTACTTC.

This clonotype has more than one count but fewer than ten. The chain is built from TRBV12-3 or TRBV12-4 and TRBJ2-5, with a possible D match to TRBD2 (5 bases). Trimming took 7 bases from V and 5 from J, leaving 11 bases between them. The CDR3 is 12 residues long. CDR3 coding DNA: TGTGCCAGCACCAATACGGGGGAGACCCAGTACTTC. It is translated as CASTNTGETQYF.

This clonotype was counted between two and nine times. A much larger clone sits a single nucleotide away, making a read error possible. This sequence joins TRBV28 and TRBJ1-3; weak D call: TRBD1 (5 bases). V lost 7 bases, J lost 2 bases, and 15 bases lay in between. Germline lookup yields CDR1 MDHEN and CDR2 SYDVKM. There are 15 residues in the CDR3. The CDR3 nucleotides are TGTGCCAGCACCGGGGGACCAGGGCCTGGAAACACCATATATTTT. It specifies CASTGGPGPGNTIYF.

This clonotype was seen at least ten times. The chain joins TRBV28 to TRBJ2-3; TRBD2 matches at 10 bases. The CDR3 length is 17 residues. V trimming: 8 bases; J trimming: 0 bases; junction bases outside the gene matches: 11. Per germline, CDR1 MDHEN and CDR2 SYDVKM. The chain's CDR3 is CASGASGRRASTDTQYF. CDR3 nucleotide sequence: TGTGCCAGCGGGGCTAGCGGGAGAAGGGCAAGCACAGATACGCAGTATTTT.

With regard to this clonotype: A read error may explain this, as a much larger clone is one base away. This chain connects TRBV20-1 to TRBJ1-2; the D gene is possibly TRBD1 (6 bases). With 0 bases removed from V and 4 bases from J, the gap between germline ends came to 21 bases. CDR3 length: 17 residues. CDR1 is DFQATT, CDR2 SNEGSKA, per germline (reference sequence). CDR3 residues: CSARDQDRQNQFYGYTF. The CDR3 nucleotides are TGCAGTGCTAGAGATCAGGACAGACAAAACCAATTCTATGGCTACACCTTC.

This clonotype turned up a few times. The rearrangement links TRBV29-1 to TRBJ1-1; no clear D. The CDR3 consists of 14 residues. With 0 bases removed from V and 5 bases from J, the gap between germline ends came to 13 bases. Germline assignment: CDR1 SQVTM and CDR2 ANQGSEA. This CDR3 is CSVEEKGMITEAFF. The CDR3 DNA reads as TGCAGCGTTGAAGAGAAAGGGATGATTACTGAAGCTTTCTTT.

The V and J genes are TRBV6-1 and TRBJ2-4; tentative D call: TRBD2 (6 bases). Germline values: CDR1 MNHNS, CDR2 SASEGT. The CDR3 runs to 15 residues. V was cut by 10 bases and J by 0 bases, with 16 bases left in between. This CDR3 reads CATRDSGLAKNIQYF. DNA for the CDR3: TGTGCCACCCGAGATAGCGGCCTAGCCAAAAACATTCAGTACTTC.

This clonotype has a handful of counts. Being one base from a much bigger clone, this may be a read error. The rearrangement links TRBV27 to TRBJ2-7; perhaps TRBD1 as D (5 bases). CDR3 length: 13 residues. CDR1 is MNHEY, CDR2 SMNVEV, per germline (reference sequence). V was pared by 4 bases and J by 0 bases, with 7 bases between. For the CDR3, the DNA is TGTGCCAGCAGTTCGACAGCCTCCTACGAGCAGTACTTC. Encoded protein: CASSSTASYEQYF.

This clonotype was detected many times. CDR3 sequence reads: CASSLYRPSPRENQPQHF. The CDR3 DNA follows: TGTGCCAGCAGCTTATACAGGCCATCTCCAAGGGAAAATCAGCCCCAGCATTTT. This chain connects TRBV7-8 to TRBJ1-5; TRBD1 might be the D (5 bases). The CDR3 sequence is 18 residues long. The germline CDR1 and CDR2 sequences are SGHVS and FQNEAQ. The V end lost 2 bases, the J end lost 4 bases, and 21 bases lay between the germline ends.

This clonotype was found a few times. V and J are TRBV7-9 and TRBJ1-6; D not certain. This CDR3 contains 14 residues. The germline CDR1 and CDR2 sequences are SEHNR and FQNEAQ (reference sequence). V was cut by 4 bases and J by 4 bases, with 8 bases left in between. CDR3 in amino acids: CASSSPEYNSPLHF. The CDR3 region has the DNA TGTGCCAGCAGCTCACCTGAATATAATTCACCCCTCCACTTT.

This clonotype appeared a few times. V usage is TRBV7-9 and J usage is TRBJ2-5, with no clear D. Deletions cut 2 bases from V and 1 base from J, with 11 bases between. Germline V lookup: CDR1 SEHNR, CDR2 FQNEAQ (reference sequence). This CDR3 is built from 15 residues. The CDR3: CASSLLPTTQETQYF. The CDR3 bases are TGTGCCAGCAGCTTACTTCCCACTACCCAAGAGACCCAGTACTTC.

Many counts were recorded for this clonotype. CDR3 residues: CASSGAGQANYGYTF. CDR3 DNA sequence: TGTGCCAGCAGCGGGGCAGGACAGGCTAACTATGGCTACACCTTC. This chain uses TRBV28 with TRBJ1-2; 7 bases are a match to TRBD1. This CDR3 is built from 15 residues. Germline loops: CDR1 MDHEN, CDR2 SYDVKM. After removal of 6 bases from V and 0 bases from J, the junction contained 7 bases not matched to a gene.

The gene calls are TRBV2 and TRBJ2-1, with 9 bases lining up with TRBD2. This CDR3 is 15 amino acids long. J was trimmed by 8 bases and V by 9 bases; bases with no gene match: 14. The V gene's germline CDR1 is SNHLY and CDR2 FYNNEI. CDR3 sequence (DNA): TGTGCCAGAACTTTAGCGGGAGCTTATAGGGATGAGCAGTTCTTC. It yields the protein CARTLAGAYRDEQFF.

As DNA, the CDR3 is TGTGCTAGTGGTCCCGGCGGGCTGGGAGATACGCAGTATTTT. Amino acids: CASGPGGLGDTQYF. V gene TRBV12-5 combines with J gene TRBJ2-3; possible D gene TRBD2, 5 bases. V was clipped by 5 bases and J by 5 bases, with 14 bases between them. From germline, CDR1 is LGHNT and CDR2 FRNRAP. The CDR3 has 14 residues. Supplemented by reference TRBV12-5 and TRBJ2-3, the full variable domain reads DARVTQTPRHKVTEMGQEVTMRCQPILGHNTVFWYRQTMMQGLELLAYFRNRAPLDDSGMPKDRFSAEMPDATLATLKIQPSEPRDSAVYFCASGPGGLGDTQYFGPGTRLTVL.

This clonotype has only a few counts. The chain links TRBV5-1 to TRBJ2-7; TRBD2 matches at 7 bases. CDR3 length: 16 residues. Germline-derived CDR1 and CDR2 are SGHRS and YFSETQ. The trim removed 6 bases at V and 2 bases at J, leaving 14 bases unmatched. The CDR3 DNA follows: TGCGCCAGCACTGTTGGTACTAGCGAGGTCACCTACGAGCAGTACTTC. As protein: CASTVGTSEVTYEQYF.

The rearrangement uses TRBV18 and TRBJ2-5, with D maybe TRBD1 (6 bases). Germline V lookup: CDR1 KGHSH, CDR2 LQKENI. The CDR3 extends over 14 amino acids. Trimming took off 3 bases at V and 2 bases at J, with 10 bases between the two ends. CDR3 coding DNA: TGTGCCAGCTCACCTCCACAGGGTCAAGAGACCCAGTACTTC. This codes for CASSPPQGQETQYF.

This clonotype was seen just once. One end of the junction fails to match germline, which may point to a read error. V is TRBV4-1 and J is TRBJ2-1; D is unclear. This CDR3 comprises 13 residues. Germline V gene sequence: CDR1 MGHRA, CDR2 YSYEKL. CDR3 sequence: CASSQVESSEQSF. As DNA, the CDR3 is TGCGCCAGCAGCCAAGTGGAATCATCCGAGCAGTCCTTC.

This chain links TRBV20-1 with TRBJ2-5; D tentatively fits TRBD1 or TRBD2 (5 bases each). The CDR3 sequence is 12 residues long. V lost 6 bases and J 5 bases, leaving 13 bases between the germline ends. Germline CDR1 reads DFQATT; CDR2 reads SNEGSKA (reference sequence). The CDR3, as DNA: TGCAGTGCGGGACGGGGTATGGAGACCCAGTACTTC. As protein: CSAGRGMETQYF.

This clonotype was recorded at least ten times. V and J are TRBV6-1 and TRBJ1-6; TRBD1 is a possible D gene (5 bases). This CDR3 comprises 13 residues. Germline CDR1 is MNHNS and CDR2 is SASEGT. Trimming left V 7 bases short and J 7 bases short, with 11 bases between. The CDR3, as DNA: TGTGCCAGCAAAGGGGTTGTGAATTCACCCCTCCACTTT. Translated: CASKGVVNSPLHF.

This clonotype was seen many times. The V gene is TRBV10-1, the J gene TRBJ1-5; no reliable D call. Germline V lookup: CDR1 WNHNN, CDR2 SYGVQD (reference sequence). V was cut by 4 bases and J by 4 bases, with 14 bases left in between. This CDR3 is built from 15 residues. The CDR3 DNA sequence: TGCGCCAGCAGTGCTTGGACCCCCTGGAATCAGCCCCAGCATTTT. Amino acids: CASSAWTPWNQPQHF.

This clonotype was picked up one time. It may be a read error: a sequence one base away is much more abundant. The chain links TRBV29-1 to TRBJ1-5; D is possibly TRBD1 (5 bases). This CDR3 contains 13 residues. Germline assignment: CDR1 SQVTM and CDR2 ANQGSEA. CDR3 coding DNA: TGCGGCGTTGTGGGCAGGGATGGGCAGCCCCAGCATTTT. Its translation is CGVVGRDGQPQHF.